This TCR beta chain was retrieved from a study of blood T cell repertoires in COVID-19. The overall study: Italy, Spain and the United States were the sources of the convalescent and acute COVID-19 samples.

The germline V gene has CDR1 SGHRS and CDR2 YFSETQ. With V trimmed by 4 bases and J by 6 bases, 9 bases remained unmatched. The length of the CDR3 is 15 residues. Method: immunoSEQ multiplex PCR; TCRdb's copy keeps in-frame clones and lacks some. The sample holds 120,000 to 150,000 clones; 85% to 90% are singletons and the top ten take 2.3%. The receptor was derived from a human donor in a cohort sampled during active COVID-19. Input material: peripheral blood. J is TRBJ2-5 and V is TRBV5-1; the match to TRBD1 covers 10 bases. The chain's CDR3 is CASSTDGTGVKTQYF. In nucleotides, the CDR3 is TGCGCCAGCAGCACGGACGGGACAGGGGTTAAGACCCAGTACTTC. Together with reference TRBV5-1 and TRBJ2-5, the CDR3 gives the full variable domain: KAGVTQTPRYLIKTRGQQVTLSCSPISGHRSVSWYQQTPGQGLQFLFEYFSETQRNKGNFPGRFSGRQFSNSRSEMNVSTLELGDSALYLCASSTDGTGVKTQYFGPGTRLLVL.